The clone carrying this TCR beta chain was counted once. The data belong to a study of blood T cell repertoires in COVID-19. Study overall: PBMCs, B-cell-depleted T cells, or T cells were the source of the cDNA or gDNA that made up the material.

Profiled with immunoSEQ multiplex PCR; TCRdb holds only in-frame clones, not every one. The data contain about 88,000 clones, 90% to 95% of them singletons. CDR1 and CDR2 from the germline V gene are LNHDA and SQIVND (reference sequence). V was pared by 4 bases and J by 1 base, with 9 bases of the junction left unmatched. The length of the CDR3 is 19 residues. This sequence joins TRBV19 and TRBJ2-1, with 14 nucleotides matching TRBD2. The sequence derives from a man aged 60 to 69 with acute or convalescent COVID-19. Sequencing was done on a sample of peripheral blood. CDR3 bases: TGTGCCAGTAGTAACGGGGGACTAGCGGGAGTTATATCCTACAATGAGCAGTTCTTC. Translating gives CASSNGGLAGVISYNEQFF.